These 23 T cell receptor beta chains came from one sample sequenced in a study of T cell changes during pregnancy in multiple sclerosis (dated by TCRdb to about 2019). Receptor amplification or capture employed the immunoSEQ multiplex PCR assay. This is the immuneACCESS table as TCRdb keeps it, with only in-frame sequences that have V and J called. A part of the clones is gone; compared with another copy, unresolved V genes explain less than half, and the rest is unexplained. Here the sample has roughly 100,000 clones; 90% occur a single time. Together, the top ten hold 0.76% of the sample. Sequences were derived from peripheral blood, sampled in the second trimester of pregnancy. Every receptor here comes from a female donor in good health, enrolled as a control in a pregnancy study.

The chain couples TRBV27 to TRBJ1-2, with D maybe TRBD1 (6 bases). Germline V gene data show CDR1 as MNHEY and CDR2 as SMNVEV (reference sequence). The CDR3 is 15 amino acids. V lost 4 bases, J lost 4 bases, and 16 bases lay in between. CDR3: CASSSPGERRYGYTF. In DNA form, the CDR3 reads TGTGCCAGCAGTTCCCCAGGGGAAAGGCGCTATGGCTACACCTTC.

V is TRBV4-3 and J is TRBJ1-2, with D uncertain. CDR1 is LGHNA, CDR2 YSLEER, per germline. The ends were cut back, 8 bases at V and 2 bases at J, with 21 bases in the middle. CDR3 length equals 16 residues. CDR3 sequence: CASAPSEETYNYGYTF. In DNA, the CDR3 is TGCGCCAGCGCACCCTCTGAGGAGACCTACAACTATGGCTACACCTTC.

The rearrangement links TRBV28 to TRBJ1-4, with TRBD1 matching over 9 bases. The CDR3 covers 14 residues. CDR1 is MDHEN and CDR2 is SYDVKM in the germline V gene. The ends lost 6 bases at V and 8 bases at J; junction bases unmatched: 7. The CDR3 coding sequence is TGTGCCAGCAGATGGGGACAGGGTCAGGAAAAACTGTTTTTT. This codes for CASRWGQGQEKLFF.

The chain is built from TRBV29-1 and TRBJ1-4; D is ambiguous. The length of the CDR3 is 15 residues. Germline lookup yields CDR1 SQVTM and CDR2 ANQGSEA. Trimming removed 7 bases from V and 4 bases from J, with 19 bases in between. CDR3 nucleotides: TGCAGCGCCCAAGAGGGTCCGGCGGGTAATGAAAAACTGTTTTTT. This gives the protein CSAQEGPAGNEKLFF.

This rearrangement joins TRBV7-9 to TRBJ2-3, with a tentative D call TRBD1 (6 bases). V lost 5 bases and J 5 bases, leaving 14 bases between the germline ends. This CDR3 is 14 amino acids long. Looked up from germline, CDR1 is SEHNR and CDR2 is FQNEAQ (reference sequence). The CDR3 sequence is CASSLQGHGDTQYF. The CDR3 bases are TGTGCCAGCAGCCTACAGGGCCATGGAGATACGCAGTATTTT.

The rearrangement links TRBV7-2 to TRBJ1-5, with 9 bases that match TRBD1. V shed 4 bases, J shed 15 bases, and the junction held 13 bases outside the gene matches. Germline CDR1 is SGHTA and CDR2 is FQGNSA. The length of the CDR3 is 14 residues. The CDR3 reads CASSSERQGGPRHF. In nucleotides, the CDR3 is TGTGCCAGCAGCTCAGAGAGACAGGGGGGGCCCAGGCATTTT.

The chain combines TRBV7-9 with TRBJ2-2, with 9 bases identical to TRBD1. CDR3 length: 13 amino acids. In germline, CDR1 is SEHNR, CDR2 FQNEAQ (reference sequence). Trimming cost V 6 bases and J 7 bases; bases outside gene matches: 3. The CDR3 spells CASRQGAYGELFF. CDR3 bases: TGTGCCAGCAGACAGGGGGCGTACGGGGAGCTGTTTTTT.

CDR3 sequence: CASRAARTEAFF. DNA of the CDR3: TGTGCCAGCAGGGCGGCCAGAACTGAAGCTTTCTTT. The V and J genes are TRBV6-5 and TRBJ1-1; D is unclear. The CDR3 totals 12 residues. Deletions cut 6 bases from V and 5 bases from J, with 10 bases between. Germline CDR1 MNHEY, CDR2 SVGAGI.

The DNA of the CDR3 is TGTGCCAGCAGCTTGGTGCGGTGGCGGATGGATGAAAAACTGTTTTTT. This codes for CASSLVRWRMDEKLFF. This chain links TRBV5-4 with TRBJ1-4, with D unclear. The CDR3 has 16 amino acids. Germline V lookup: CDR1 SGHNT, CDR2 YYREEE (reference sequence). V was shortened by 0 bases and J by 6 bases, with 15 bases between the two germline ends.

The chain combines TRBV27 with TRBJ2-7; D call uncertain. Per the germline V gene, CDR1 is MNHEY and CDR2 is SMNVEV (reference sequence). There are 12 residues in the CDR3. V lost 3 bases and J 6 bases, leaving 9 bases between the germline ends. The CDR3 spells CASSFPAGEQYF. DNA for the CDR3: TGTGCCAGCAGTTTTCCCGCAGGCGAGCAGTACTTC.

The rearrangement joins TRBV6-5 to TRBJ2-7; D not certain. The ends were cut back, 9 bases at V and 2 bases at J, with 20 bases in the middle. Germline values: CDR1 MNHEY, CDR2 SVGAGI. This CDR3 has 15 residues. Written as DNA, the CDR3 is TGTGCCAGGCCCCGTGTCGAAAACCCTACCTACGAGCAGTACTTC. It codes for CARPRVENPTYEQYF.

The genes are TRBV6-1 and TRBJ1-5; D remains ambiguous. Trimming shortened V by 6 bases and J by 5 bases, and 17 bases separated the two germline ends. Germline V gives CDR1 MNHNS, CDR2 SASEGT. CDR3 size: 15 residues. The DNA for the CDR3 is TGTGCCAGCAGGATGACCCTAGCTCGGGATCAGCCCCAGCATTTT. This encodes CASRMTLARDQPQHF.

This clone came up once. V gene TRBV28 combines with J gene TRBJ1-2; TRBD1 aligns across 9 bases. Germline assignment: CDR1 MDHEN and CDR2 SYDVKM. This CDR3 region has 14 residues. J was trimmed by 4 bases and V by 5 bases; bases with no gene match: 5. Here the CDR3 DNA reads TGTGCCAGCAGTGGTCGGACAGGGGTCTATGGCTACACCTTC. Its translation is CASSGRTGVYGYTF.

The chain carries TRBV5-6 and TRBJ1-1; possible D gene TRBD1, 5 bases. CDR3 length: 12 amino acids. Trimming left V 5 bases short and J 6 bases short, with 11 bases between. Germline V gene data show CDR1 as SGHDT and CDR2 as YYEEEE. CDR3 protein: CASRSGGAEAFF. The CDR3 DNA reads TGTGCCAGCAGATCTGGGGGGGCTGAAGCTTTCTTT.

The rearrangement joins TRBV6-5 to TRBJ1-1; D is undetermined. The CDR3 runs 13 residues. Trimming took off 0 bases at V and 8 bases at J, with 10 bases between the two ends. CDR1 MNHEY and CDR2 SVGAGI come from the germline V gene. CDR3 sequence (DNA): TGTGCCAGCAGTTACTCGCCTCGCGGGGAAGCTTTCTTT. Translating gives CASSYSPRGEAFF.

This sequence joins TRBV7-7 and TRBJ2-7; 10 bases map to TRBD1. This CDR3 spans 15 amino acids. The V and J ends lost 0 bases and 5 bases, in that order; junction bases with no gene match: 4. CDR1 and CDR2 (germline): SSHAT, FNYEAQ (reference sequence). CDR3 sequence reads: CASSLADRGKDEQYF. Here the CDR3 DNA reads TGTGCCAGCAGCTTAGCGGACAGGGGGAAGGACGAGCAGTACTTC.

The chain recombines TRBV4-1 with TRBJ2-1, with 10 bases fitting TRBD2. This CDR3 contains 17 residues. CDR1 MGHRA and CDR2 YSYEKL come from the germline V gene. V was clipped by 3 bases and J by 4 bases; unmatched bases: 9. This chain's CDR3 is CASSHRATSGPYNEQFF. The CDR3 DNA reads TGCGCCAGCAGCCACCGAGCGACTAGCGGGCCTTACAATGAGCAGTTCTTC.

This clone showed up just once. The genes are TRBV6-4 and TRBJ2-1; D ambiguous. The V gene lost 5 bases and the J gene lost 0 bases, with 5 bases spanning the gap. CDR3 size: 13 residues. Germline CDR1 reads MRHNA; CDR2 reads SNTAGT. The CDR3 DNA is TGTGCCAGCAGTCCAGGCTCCTACAATGAGCAGTTCTTC. Translating gives CASSPGSYNEQFF.

This chain joins TRBV11-2 and TRBJ1-5; D is undetermined. CDR1 is SGHAT, CDR2 FQNNGV, per germline. The CDR3 spans 14 residues. V was trimmed by 2 bases and J by 2 bases, leaving 7 bases between them. CDR3 residues: CASSLNLRNQPQHF. CDR3 DNA: TGTGCCAGCAGCTTAAATCTCCGCAATCAGCCCCAGCATTTT. The variable domain in full, completed from reference TRBV11-2 and TRBJ1-5, reads EAGVAQSPRYKIIEKRQSVAFWCNPISGHATLYWYQQILGQGPKLLIQFQNNGVVDDSQLPKDRFSAERLKGVDSTLKIQPAKLEDSAVYLCASSLNLRNQPQHFGDGTRLSIL.

The CDR3 loop reads CASSAAGYISYEQYF. DNA of the CDR3: TGTGCCAGCAGTGCGGCCGGGTACATCTCCTACGAGCAGTACTTC. This chain joins TRBV2 and TRBJ2-7; D remains unclear. CDR1 and CDR2 (germline): SNHLY, FYNNEI. The CDR3 extends over 15 amino acids. V dropped 4 bases and J dropped 0 bases, with 13 bases sitting between them.

V is TRBV27 and J is TRBJ1-1; D not certain. The CDR3 spans 14 residues. Deletions cut 0 bases from V and 1 base from J, with 6 bases between. Looked up from germline, CDR1 is MNHEY and CDR2 is SMNVEV (reference sequence). CDR3 DNA sequence: TGTGCCAGCAGTTTATCCGCGGGGAACACTGAAGCTTTCTTT. This encodes CASSLSAGNTEAFF.

The V call is TRBV18, the J call TRBJ1-3; possible D gene TRBD1, 5 bases. Germline V gene lookup returns CDR1 KGHSH and CDR2 LQKENI. Between the trimmed V and J ends, which lost 2 bases and 0 bases, there was a span of 8 bases. CDR3 length: 15 amino acids. Here the CDR3 DNA reads TGTGCCAGCTCACCAACAGGCAACTCTGGAAACACCATATATTTT. It is translated as CASSPTGNSGNTIYF.

The rearrangement links TRBV7-2 to TRBJ1-1; TRBD1 matches at 9 bases. From germline, CDR1 is SGHTA and CDR2 FQGNSA. This CDR3 comprises 15 residues. The V gene end was trimmed by 5 bases and the J gene end by 4 bases; junction bases not matched to a gene: 8. The CDR3 bases are TGTGCCAGCAGCCCGCGGACAGGGGAAGGCACTGAAGCTTTCTTT. It codes for CASSPRTGEGTEAFF.